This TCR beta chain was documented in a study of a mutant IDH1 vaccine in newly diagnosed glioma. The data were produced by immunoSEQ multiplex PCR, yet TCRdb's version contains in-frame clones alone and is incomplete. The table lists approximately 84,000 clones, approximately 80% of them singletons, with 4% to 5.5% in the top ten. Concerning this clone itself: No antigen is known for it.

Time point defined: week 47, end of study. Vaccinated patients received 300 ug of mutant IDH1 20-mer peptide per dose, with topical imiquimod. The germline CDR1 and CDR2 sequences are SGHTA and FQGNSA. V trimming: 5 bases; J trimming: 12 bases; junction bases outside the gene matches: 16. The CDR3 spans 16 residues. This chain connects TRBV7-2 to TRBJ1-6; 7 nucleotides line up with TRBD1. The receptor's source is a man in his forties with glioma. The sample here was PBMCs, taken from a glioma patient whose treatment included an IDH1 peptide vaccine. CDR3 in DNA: TGTGCCAGCAGCAAATACAGGGGAGCAGGTCGGGTACCCCTCCACTTT. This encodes CASSKYRGAGRVPLHF.